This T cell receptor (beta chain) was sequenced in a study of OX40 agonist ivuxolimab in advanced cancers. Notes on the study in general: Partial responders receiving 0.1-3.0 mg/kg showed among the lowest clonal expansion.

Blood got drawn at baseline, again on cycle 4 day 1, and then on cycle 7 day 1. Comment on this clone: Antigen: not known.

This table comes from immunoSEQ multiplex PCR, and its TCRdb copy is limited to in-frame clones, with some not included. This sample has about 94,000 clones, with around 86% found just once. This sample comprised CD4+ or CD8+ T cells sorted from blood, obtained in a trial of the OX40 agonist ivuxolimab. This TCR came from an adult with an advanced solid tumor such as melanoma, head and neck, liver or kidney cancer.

CDR3 in amino acids: CASSNRDSRFSGANVLTF. The DNA of the CDR3 is TGTGCCAGCAGTAACCGGGACAGCCGTTTCTCTGGGGCCAACGTCCTGACTTTC. V usage is TRBV7-2 and J usage is TRBJ2-6; TRBD1 matches at 7 bases. The CDR3 is 18 amino acids. With 6 bases clipped from V and 0 bases from J, the junction kept 11 bases outside the gene matches. CDR1 is SGHTA and CDR2 is FQGNSA in the germline V gene.